This T cell receptor beta chain was recorded in a study of shared clonotypes between healthy human individuals. CDR3 length equals 15 residues. Germline V lookup: CDR1 PRHDT, CDR2 FYEKMQ (reference sequence). V gave up 4 bases and J gave up 7 bases; unmatched junction bases: 9. Study observations and caveats: Few donors restricted represented genetic and exposure-history diversity. Apart from blood, nothing was sampled; tissue repertoires likely differ. Sharing of clonotypes among donors was expected to vary with sequencing depth.

This table comes from immunoSEQ multiplex PCR, and its TCRdb copy is limited to in-frame clones, with some not included. The table has 950,000 to 1,100,000 clones, approximately 76% seen once. As for this clone: What it binds is unknown.

Donors, healthy HIV-negative adults, lacked recent acute infections or vaccinations. This clonotype was obtained from a man between 18 and 35 years old in good health. The sequenced sample consisted of memory CD4+ T cells sorted from blood. Subset specified: CD45RA-negative fraction. The V call is TRBV13, the J call TRBJ2-3; the match to TRBD2 covers 9 bases. The CDR3 region has the DNA TGTGCCAGCAGCTCCCCCGGGACTAGCCTCCATACGCAGTATTTT. Residues: CASSSPGTSLHTQYF.